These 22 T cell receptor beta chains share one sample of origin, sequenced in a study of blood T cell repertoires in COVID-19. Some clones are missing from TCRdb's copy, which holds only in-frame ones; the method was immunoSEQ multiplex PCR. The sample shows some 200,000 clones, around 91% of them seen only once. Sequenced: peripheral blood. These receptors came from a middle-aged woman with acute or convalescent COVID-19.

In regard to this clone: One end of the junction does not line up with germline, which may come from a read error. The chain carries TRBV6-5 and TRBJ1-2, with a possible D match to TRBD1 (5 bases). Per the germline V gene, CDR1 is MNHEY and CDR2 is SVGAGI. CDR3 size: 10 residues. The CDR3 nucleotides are TGTGCCAGCAGACCCCAGGGTTACGCCTTC. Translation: CASRPQGYAF.

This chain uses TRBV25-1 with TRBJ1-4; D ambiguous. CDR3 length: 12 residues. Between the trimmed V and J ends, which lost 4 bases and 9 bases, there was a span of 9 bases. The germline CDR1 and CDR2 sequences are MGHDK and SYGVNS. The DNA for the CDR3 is TGTGCCAGCAGTGGGCCAAGTCAAAAACTGTTTTTT. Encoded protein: CASSGPSQKLFF. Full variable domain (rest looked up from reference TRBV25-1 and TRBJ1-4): EADIYQTPRYLVIGTGKKITLECSQTMGHDKMYWYQQDPGMELHLIHYSYGVNSTEKGDLSSESTVSRIRTEHFPLTLESARPSHTSQYLCASSGPSQKLFFGSGTQLSVL.

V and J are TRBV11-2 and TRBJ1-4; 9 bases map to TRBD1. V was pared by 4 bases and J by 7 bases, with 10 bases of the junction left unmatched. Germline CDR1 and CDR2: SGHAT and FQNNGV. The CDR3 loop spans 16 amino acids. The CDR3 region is CASSSVQGATGEKLFF. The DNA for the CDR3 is TGTGCCAGCAGCTCAGTACAGGGGGCGACGGGTGAAAAACTGTTTTTT.

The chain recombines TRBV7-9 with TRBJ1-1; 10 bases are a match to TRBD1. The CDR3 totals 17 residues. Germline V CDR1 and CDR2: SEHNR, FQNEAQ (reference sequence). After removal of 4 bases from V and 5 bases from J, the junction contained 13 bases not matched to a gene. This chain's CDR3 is CASSYGGTGAPGTEAFF. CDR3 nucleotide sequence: TGTGCCAGCAGCTACGGTGGGACAGGGGCTCCAGGTACTGAAGCTTTCTTT.

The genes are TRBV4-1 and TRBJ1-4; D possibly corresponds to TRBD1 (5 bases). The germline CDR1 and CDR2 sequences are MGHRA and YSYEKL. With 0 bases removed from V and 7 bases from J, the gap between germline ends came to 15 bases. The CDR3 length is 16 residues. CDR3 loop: CASSQEGRQGFEKLFF. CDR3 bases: TGCGCCAGCAGCCAAGAAGGCCGGCAGGGTTTTGAAAAACTGTTTTTT.

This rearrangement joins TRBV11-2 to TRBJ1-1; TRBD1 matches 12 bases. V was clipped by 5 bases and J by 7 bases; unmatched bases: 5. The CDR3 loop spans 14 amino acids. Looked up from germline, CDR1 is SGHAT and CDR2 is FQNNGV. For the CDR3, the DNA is TGTGCCAGCAGCCTCGGGACAGGGGGCCTTGAAGCTTTCTTT. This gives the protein CASSLGTGGLEAFF.

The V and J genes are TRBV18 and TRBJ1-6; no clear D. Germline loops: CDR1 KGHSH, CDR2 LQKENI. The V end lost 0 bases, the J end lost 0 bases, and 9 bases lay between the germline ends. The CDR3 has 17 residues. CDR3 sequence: CASSPPTGSSYNSPLHF. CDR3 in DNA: TGTGCCAGCTCACCACCGACCGGGAGCTCCTATAATTCACCCCTCCACTTT. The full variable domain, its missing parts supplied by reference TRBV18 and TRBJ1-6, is NAGVMQNPRHLVRRRGQEARLRCSPMKGHSHVYWYRQLPEEGLKFMVYLQKENIIDESGMPKERFSAEFPKEGPSILRIQQVVRGDSAAYFCASSPPTGSSYNSPLHFGNGTRLTVT.

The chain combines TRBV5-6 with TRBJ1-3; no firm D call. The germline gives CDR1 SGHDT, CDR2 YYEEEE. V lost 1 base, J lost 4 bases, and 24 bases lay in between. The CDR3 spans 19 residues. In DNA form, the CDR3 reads TGTGCCAGCAGCTTGTTCTCGCGGTACCAGCCCACTAAGGGAAACACCATATATTTT. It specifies CASSLFSRYQPTKGNTIYF.

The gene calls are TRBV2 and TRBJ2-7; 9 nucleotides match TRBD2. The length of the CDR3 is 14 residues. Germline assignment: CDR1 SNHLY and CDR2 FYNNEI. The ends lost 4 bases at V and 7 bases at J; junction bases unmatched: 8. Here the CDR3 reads CASSGSSGVGEQYV. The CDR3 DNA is TGTGCCAGCAGTGGTTCTAGCGGGGTCGGGGAGCAGTACGTC.

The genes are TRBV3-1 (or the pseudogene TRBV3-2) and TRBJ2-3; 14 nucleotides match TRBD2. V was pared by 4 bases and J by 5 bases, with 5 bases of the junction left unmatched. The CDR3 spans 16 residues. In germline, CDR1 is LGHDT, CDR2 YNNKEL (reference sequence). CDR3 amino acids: CASSREGTSGGDTQYF. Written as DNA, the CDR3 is TGTGCCAGCAGCCGAGAGGGGACTAGCGGGGGAGATACGCAGTATTTT.

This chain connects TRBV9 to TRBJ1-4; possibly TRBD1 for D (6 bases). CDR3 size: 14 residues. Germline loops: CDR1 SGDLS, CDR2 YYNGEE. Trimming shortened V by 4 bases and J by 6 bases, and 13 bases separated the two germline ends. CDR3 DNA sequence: TGTGCCAGCAGCCCCACAGGGTTGGATGAAAAACTGTTTTTT. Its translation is CASSPTGLDEKLFF. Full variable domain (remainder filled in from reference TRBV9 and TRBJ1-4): DSGVTQTPKHLITATGQRVTLRCSPRSGDLSVYWYQQSLDQGLQFLIQYYNGEERAKGNILERFSAQQFPDLHSELNLSSLELGDSALYFCASSPTGLDEKLFFGSGTQLSVL.

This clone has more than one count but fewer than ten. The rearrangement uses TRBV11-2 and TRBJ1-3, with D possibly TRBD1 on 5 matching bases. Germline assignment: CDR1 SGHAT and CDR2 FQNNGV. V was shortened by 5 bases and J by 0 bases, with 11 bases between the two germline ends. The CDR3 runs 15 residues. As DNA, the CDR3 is TGTGCCAGCAGCAAGGGGTCCACCTCTGGAAACACCATATATTTT. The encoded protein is CASSKGSTSGNTIYF.

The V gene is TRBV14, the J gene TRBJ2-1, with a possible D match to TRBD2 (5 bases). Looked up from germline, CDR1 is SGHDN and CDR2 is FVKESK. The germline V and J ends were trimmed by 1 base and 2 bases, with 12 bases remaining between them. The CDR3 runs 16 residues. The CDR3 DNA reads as TGTGCCAGCAGCCAAGCCCCCAGCGGCACCTACAATGAGCAGTTCTTC. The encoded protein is CASSQAPSGTYNEQFF.

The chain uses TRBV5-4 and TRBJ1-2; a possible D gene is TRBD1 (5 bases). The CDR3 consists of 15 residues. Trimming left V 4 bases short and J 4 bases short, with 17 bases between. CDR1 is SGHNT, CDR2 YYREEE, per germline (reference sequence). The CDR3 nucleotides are TGTGCCAGCAGCAGCCCTGGGGGGGGGATCTATGGCTACACCTTC. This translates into CASSSPGGGIYGYTF.

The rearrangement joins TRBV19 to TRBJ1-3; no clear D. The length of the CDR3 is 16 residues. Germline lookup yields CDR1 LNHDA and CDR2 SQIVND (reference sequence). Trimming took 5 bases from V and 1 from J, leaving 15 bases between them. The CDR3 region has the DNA TGTGCCAGTAGTTCCCGGAGAGGGCGATCTGGAAACACCATATATTTT. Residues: CASSSRRGRSGNTIYF. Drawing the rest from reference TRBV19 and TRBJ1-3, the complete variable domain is DGGITQSPKYLFRKEGQNVTLSCEQNLNHDAMYWYRQDPGQGLRLIYYSQIVNDFQKGDIAEGYSVSREKKESFPLTVTSAQKNPTAFYLCASSSRRGRSGNTIYFGEGSWLTVV.

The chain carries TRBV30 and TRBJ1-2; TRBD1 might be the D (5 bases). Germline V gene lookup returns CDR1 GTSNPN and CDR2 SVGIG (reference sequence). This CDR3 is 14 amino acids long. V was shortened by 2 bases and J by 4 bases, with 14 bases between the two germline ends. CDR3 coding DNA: TGTGCCTGGAGTAGGGAGGAGGACATCTATGGCTACACCTTC. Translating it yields CAWSREEDIYGYTF.

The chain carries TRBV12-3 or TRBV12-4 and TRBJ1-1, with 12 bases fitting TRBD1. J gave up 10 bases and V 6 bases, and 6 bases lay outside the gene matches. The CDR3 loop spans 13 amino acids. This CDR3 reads CASRPGTGGRAFF. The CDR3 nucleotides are TGTGCCAGCAGGCCTGGGACAGGGGGCAGAGCTTTCTTT.

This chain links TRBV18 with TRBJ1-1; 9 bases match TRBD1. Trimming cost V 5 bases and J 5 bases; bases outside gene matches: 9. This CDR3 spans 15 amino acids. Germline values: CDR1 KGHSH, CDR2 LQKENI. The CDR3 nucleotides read TGTGCCAGCTCAAATACTGGACAGGGGAGGACTGAAGCTTTCTTT. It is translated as CASSNTGQGRTEAFF.

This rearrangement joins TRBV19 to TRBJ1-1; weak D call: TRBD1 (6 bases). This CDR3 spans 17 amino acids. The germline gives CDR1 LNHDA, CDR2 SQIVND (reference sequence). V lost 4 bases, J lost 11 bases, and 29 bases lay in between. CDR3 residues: CASSKHAAGATPRGAFF. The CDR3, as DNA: TGTGCCAGTAGTAAACACGCCGCCGGGGCCACTCCTAGGGGGGCTTTCTTT.

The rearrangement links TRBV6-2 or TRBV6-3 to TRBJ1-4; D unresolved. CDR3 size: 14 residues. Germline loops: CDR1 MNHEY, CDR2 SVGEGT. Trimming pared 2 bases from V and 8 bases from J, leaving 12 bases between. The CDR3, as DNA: TGTGCCAGCAGTTACGGCGGTGATCGGGAAAAACTGTTTTTT. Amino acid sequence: CASSYGGDREKLFF.

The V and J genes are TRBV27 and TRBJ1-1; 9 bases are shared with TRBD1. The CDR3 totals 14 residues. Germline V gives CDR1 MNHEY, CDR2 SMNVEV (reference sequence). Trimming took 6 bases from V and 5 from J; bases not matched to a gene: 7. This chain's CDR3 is CASSEQGARTEAFF. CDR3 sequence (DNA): TGTGCCAGCAGCGAACAGGGGGCGAGAACTGAAGCTTTCTTT.

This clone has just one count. The CDR3: CASSITGLTGELFF. In DNA, the CDR3 is TGTGCCAGTAGTATAACAGGGCTGACCGGGGAGCTGTTTTTT. This chain uses TRBV19 with TRBJ2-2; weak D call: TRBD1 (6 bases). The CDR3 totals 14 residues. Between the trimmed V and J ends, which lost 2 bases and 5 bases, there was a span of 9 bases. Germline lookup yields CDR1 LNHDA and CDR2 SQIVND (reference sequence).